This record covers a single T cell receptor beta chain. Its cognate antigen has yet to be identified. No quality values exist for individual bases; no much larger clone is one base distant. These data originate in a study of cytomegalovirus exposure and HLA in healthy donors (TCRdb year 2017). For context, the study as a whole: According to an earlier analysis of 587 of the donors, some 170 million T cells yielded over 90 million unique TCR beta sequences and approximately 300 Gb of sequence data. Rather than using new phenotypic data, the later analysis identified candidate immune exposures from TCR beta sequences and from how often those sequences occurred across donors. Both class I and class II loci were covered by HLA typing, at four-digit resolution. Typing coverage varied by locus: roughly 620-630 donors for A, B, C, DRB1 and DQB1; under 550 for DQA1; 606 for DPA1; 400 to 480 for DPB1. The T cell repertoires of several hundred subjects were profiled by immunosequencing and related to cytomegalovirus serostatus. A later genetic analysis used genome-wide SNP genotypes for 398 of the 666 donors, treating that subset as a discovery cohort. All discovery cohort repertoires had been generated on a single sequencing platform. A later analysis re-analyzed previously published TCR beta repertoires from 666 donors and added high-resolution HLA genotyping to study TCR occurrence patterns. Of the approximately 400 genotyped donors, approximately 80% were placed in the genetic ancestry cluster associated with self-reported Caucasian donors. Along with the approximately 700-subject first cohort, a separate validation cohort of more than 90 different subjects was used. Donor age, sex, ethnicity and CMV serostatus were compiled alongside the repertoire data. To predict cytomegalovirus infection status, the study combined high-throughput TCR immunosequencing, statistical association of individual TCRs with disease status, and machine learning. An early release covering about 600 HLA-typed donors comprised about 320 gigabases of sequencing data and tens of millions of unique TCR sequences. Four to six DR-DQ haplotypes were handled as single units for association and clustering, since linkage in the cohort was strong. An earlier analysis of 587 of the donors used high-throughput TCR beta sequencing to judge whether each TCR beta V gene segment behaved as functional or pseudogenic. The study aimed to test whether cataloging public T cell receptors could reveal signatures of past pathogen exposure. Across about 370 genotyped donors of the cohort, an average of about 220,000 unique TCR beta nucleotide sequences per donor were sequenced, and roughly 20% of those sequences were non-productive. General conclusions and limits of the study: In this cohort, only TCR beta chains were sequenced, and detectable features were limited by the absence of alpha or paired-chain data. Cytomegalovirus status was reported to be diagnosed by the classifier with high specificity and sensitivity in both the original and validation cohorts. V-gene and J-gene trimming of TCR beta chains was associated with a missense DCLRE1C variant in a later genetic analysis, and the association was replicated in an independent cohort. CMV serostatus was the only immune exposure information available for the cohort. In a later genetic analysis, fewer N-insertions in productive TCRs were reported among donors in an Asian-associated ancestry cluster than the 666-donor mean. The authors suggested that the approach could potentially be extended to other disease states and immunological phenotypes. Three of the identified cytomegalovirus-associated TCR beta chains were confirmed in vitro to be specific for cytomegalovirus antigens. Correlated functional status among segregating V segments might reflect linkage disequilibrium, but an unknown experimental factor could not be ruled out. A cluster of highly shared sequence variants was judged likely to be a technical artifact of the sequencing pipeline. In a later analysis, several top co-occurrence clusters were reported to appear linked to parvovirus B19, influenza, CMV and Epstein-Barr virus. Specific HLA alleles were associated with over 15,000 TCR beta sequences at a false discovery rate of 0.05 in a later analysis. While some public TCRs were present in many individuals, most TCR sequences turned up only very rarely across donors. Assigning TCR associations to individual alleles was difficult when HLA alleles, especially DR and DQ, strongly co-occurred. The earlier analysis of nearly 600 of the donors excluded seventeen rarely observed V segments, including chromosome 9 orphons, because counts were too low. A further reported finding was that TCR beta sequences accurately predicted the HLA-A and HLA-B alleles for most subjects in the first cohort. HLA typing was unavailable for some donors at each locus, so association tests used only the typed subset. In a later analysis, most CMV-associated TCR beta chains were found to appear HLA-restricted, with HLA associations seemingly driven largely by CMV exposure. The study gave a list of 150 to 200 TCR beta chains associated with cytomegalovirus. In a later analysis, TCR association rates were found to vary across HLA loci, with the most associated TCRs seen for DRB1 alleles and the fewest for HLA-C alleles. The presence/absence analyses assumed that sequencing depth was roughly uniform across donors, and that assumption may not be true. In a later analysis, HLA-associated TCR beta chains showed more clonal expansion and lower generation probabilities than non-associated chains that were equally common. In an earlier analysis of approximately 600 of the donors, most TCR beta V segments were observed in productive rearrangements about 87% or about 30% of the time, broadly matching IMGT annotations. Because the 87-base-pair reads could not distinguish some IMGT-functional V segments, including TRBV6-2 and TRBV6-3, those segments were excluded.

Library construction relied on the immunoSEQ multiplex PCR assay. For the multiplex PCR, a mixture combining 60 forward primers for TCR Vbeta segments and 13 reverse primers for TCR Jbeta segments was used. The CDR3 region of rearranged TCR beta genes was amplified from genomic DNA by a multiplex PCR assay. The Illumina HiSeq System was used to sequence the amplified TCR beta libraries as 87-base-pair reads. Under the source paper's analysis protocol: Across the 670 or so repertoires, a later analysis counted tens of millions of unique TCR beta chains, 9.5 million to 12 million of which were shared by at least two donors. Raw reads were error-corrected and collapsed into unique sequences with a nearest-neighbor algorithm that merged closely related sequences to remove PCR and sequencing errors. To assign V, D and J gene segments, CDR3 sequences were aligned to IMGT reference sequences. For a sequence to be retained, a match of at least six nucleotides was required to both a V gene segment and a J gene segment. A rearrangement was called productive if the CDR3 had no stop codons and remained in frame with V and J, and every other rearrangement was called non-productive. Following IMGT convention, CDR3 was defined as the stretch from the second conserved V-encoded cysteine to the conserved J-encoded phenylalanine. The earlier analysis of 500 to 600 of the donors excluded sequences that lacked an unambiguous match to a single V gene segment. In an earlier analysis of around 590 of the donors, a V segment was called functional when productive rearrangements were above 56.7%, and segregating when the standard deviation between donors exceeded 5%. A statistical classification framework was developed to diagnose cytomegalovirus status using the catalog of TCR beta chain sequences. In a later analysis, V and J genes were assigned by comparing TCR nucleotide sequences against IMGT/GENE-DB human TR gene sequences. A later analysis assigned CDR3 sequences and most-parsimonious VDJ recombination scenarios with the TCRdist pipeline. A later analysis defined each TCR beta chain by its CDR3 amino acid sequence plus V-gene family, and excluded reads lacking a unique V-gene family. A later analysis removed 500 to 650 highly shared, low-generation-probability nucleotide sequences to deal with suspected cross-contamination and a sequencing artifact. For each public chain, a later analysis derived a clonal expansion index from normalized ranks of inferred template counts within each repertoire. Generation probabilities in a later analysis came from a VDJ recombination model fitted to out-of-frame rearrangements, and those results were checked against IGoR. In a later analysis, TCR-TCR, TCR-HLA and TCR-CMV co-occurrence was scored with hypergeometric tests, and a repertoire-size bias correction was applied to TCR pairs. False discovery rates were estimated in a later analysis by permuting HLA or CMV assignments 20 times. A later analysis grouped co-occurring TCRs with DBSCAN, adding TCRdist sequence similarity when clustering within HLA-allele-positive subsets. Repertoires with fewer than 30,000 or more than 120,000 public chains, plus five repertoires with anomalous nucleotide sharing, were excluded from co-occurrence clustering. TCRdb carries this immuneACCESS record with in-frame sequences only. Its versions omit some clonotypes, under half of them owing to an unresolved V gene in the studies checked, with the rest unexplained. That table supplies the V and J calls and clone size; D and trimming were determined from the DNA. The sample has 200,000 to 300,000 clones on record, approximately 82% of them singletons. 8% of the sample rests with the top ten.

The cohort comprised fewer than 750 healthy bone marrow donors. At the time of sampling, every cohort member was nominally healthy, though immune exposures that went unrecorded were likely present. The donor was CMV seropositive and was included in the group of 290 or so seropositive cohort members. A peripheral blood sample was collected from each donor, and TCR beta sequencing was performed on peripheral blood mononuclear cells. The Qiagen DNeasy Blood Extraction Kit was used to extract genomic DNA from the blood cell samples. V lost 2 bases and J lost 6 bases, and the count of bases not matched to a germline gene is 3. CDR1 is given as KGHSH and CDR2 as LQKENI, both from the germline V gene. The CDR3 contains 13 residues, cysteine and phenylalanine counted. Solely the CDR3 DNA is kept, with 39 bases framed from the first base.

This clonotype was sampled from a woman aged 55-69 years in good health and CMV-seropositive. The sequence is built from TRBV18 and TRBJ1-2, with TRBD1 identical over 7 junction bases. What was sequenced was PBMCs. The CDR3 sequence is CASSPDREHGYTF. The base sequence is TGTGCCAGCTCACCAGACAGGGAGCATGGCTACACCTTC.